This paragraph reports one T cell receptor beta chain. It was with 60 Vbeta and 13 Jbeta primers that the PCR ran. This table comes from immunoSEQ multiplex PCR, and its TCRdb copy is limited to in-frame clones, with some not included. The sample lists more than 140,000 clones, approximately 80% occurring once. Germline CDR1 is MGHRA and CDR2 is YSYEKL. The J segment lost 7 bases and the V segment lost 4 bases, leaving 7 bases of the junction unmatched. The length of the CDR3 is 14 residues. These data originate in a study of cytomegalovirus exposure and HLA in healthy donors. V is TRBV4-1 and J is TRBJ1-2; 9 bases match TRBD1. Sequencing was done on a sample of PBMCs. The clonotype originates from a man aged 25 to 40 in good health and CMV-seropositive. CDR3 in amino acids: CASSPEQGAGGYTF. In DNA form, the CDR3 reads TGCGCCAGCAGCCCAGAACAGGGGGCAGGTGGCTACACCTTC.